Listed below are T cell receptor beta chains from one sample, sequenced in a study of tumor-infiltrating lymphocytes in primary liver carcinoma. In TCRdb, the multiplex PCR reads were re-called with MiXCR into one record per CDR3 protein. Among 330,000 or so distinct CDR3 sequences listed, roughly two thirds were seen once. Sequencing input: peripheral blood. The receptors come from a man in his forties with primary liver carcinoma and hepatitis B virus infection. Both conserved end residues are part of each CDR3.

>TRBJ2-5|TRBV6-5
CASSRTFFQETQYF
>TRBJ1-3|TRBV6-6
CASSYSNSGNTICF
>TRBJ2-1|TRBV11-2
CASSLGHANEQFF
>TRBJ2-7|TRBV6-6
CASSYSTSEQYF
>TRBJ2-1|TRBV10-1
CASSEWPSGNIEQFF
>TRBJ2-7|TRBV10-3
CAIQPESLYEQYF
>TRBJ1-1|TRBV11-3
CASSRTQGGEAFF
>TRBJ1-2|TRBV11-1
CASSISAATNYGYAF
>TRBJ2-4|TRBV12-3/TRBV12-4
CASKKREGTKNIRYF
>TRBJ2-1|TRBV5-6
CASSLSSYTAKFF